This is a list of T cell receptor beta chains from one sample in a study of shared clonotypes between healthy human individuals. Here immunoSEQ multiplex PCR was the method, and the copy in TCRdb shows in-frame clones only, minus some. The repertoire holds roughly 1,500,000 clones, with approximately 98% as singletons. The material sequenced was naive CD4+ T cells sorted from blood. The receptors here all came from a man aged 25-40 years in good health. The CDR3 runs from the conserved cysteine through the conserved F or W. The D gene is left open where the match is weak. Size is omitted from some rows. Given values are once, few, many or a class for expanded clones.

abundance	j_gene	d_gene	v_gene	CDR3aa	CDR3nt
NA	TRBJ2-7	NA	TRBV27	CASRRLEPYEQYF	TGTGCCAGCAGGCGACTAGAGCCCTACGAGCAGTACTTC
NA	TRBJ2-6	NA	TRBV28	CASNSGAGANVLTF	TGTGCCAGCAACTCGGGGGCTGGGGCCAACGTCCTGACTTTC
NA	TRBJ2-2	NA	TRBV10-3	CASSGNTGELFF	TGTGCCAGTAGCGGAAACACCGGGGAGCTGTTTTTT
NA	TRBJ2-7	NA	TRBV14	CASSRPGHYEQYF	TGTGCCAGCAGCAGACCGGGCCACTACGAGCAGTACTTC
NA	TRBJ2-3	NA	TRBV27	CASSLFGRRTDTQYF	TGTGCCAGCAGTTTATTCGGGCGTCGCACAGATACGCAGTATTTT
NA	TRBJ2-5	NA	TRBV11-3	CASSLGAGETQYF	TGTGCCAGCAGCTTAGGGGCCGGGGAGACCCAGTACTTC
NA	TRBJ1-3	NA	TRBV2	CASIPANGNTIYF	TGTGCCAGCATCCCAGCGAACGGAAACACCATATATTTT
NA	TRBJ2-7	NA	TRBV19	CASSIAGDPSYEQYF	TGTGCCAGTAGTATAGCTGGGGACCCGTCCTACGAGCAGTACTTC
once	TRBJ2-3	TRBD1	TRBV28	CASRPGTGLSTDTQYF	TGTGCCAGCAGACCTGGGACAGGCCTTAGCACAGATACGCAGTATTTT
NA	TRBJ2-7	NA	TRBV28	CASSRTLSYEQYF	TGTGCCAGCAGTCGAACACTGTCCTACGAGCAGTACTTC
NA	TRBJ2-3	NA	TRBV5-4	CASSGDSTDTQYF	TGTGCCAGCAGCGGGGACAGCACAGATACGCAGTATTTT
NA	TRBJ2-7	NA	TRBV5-1	CASSEGNYGEQYF	TGCGCCAGCAGTGAAGGGAATTACGGCGAGCAGTACTTC
NA	TRBJ2-7	TRBD1	TRBV27	CASRPRTGSRYEQYF	TGTGCCAGCAGACCCCGGACAGGGTCTCGCTACGAGCAGTACTTC
NA	TRBJ2-7	TRBD1	TRBV7-9	CASSPGTAFYF	TGTGCCAGCAGCCCAGGGACAGCCTTTTACTTC
once	TRBJ2-2	NA	TRBV11-3	CASSLEVGGELFF	TGTGCCAGCAGCTTAGAAGTAGGCGGGGAGCTGTTTTTT
NA	TRBJ2-3	NA	TRBV7-9	CASSFRSDTQYF	TGTGCCAGCAGCTTTCGATCAGATACGCAGTATTTT
NA	TRBJ1-2	TRBD1	TRBV7-2	CASSLWTGPGGYTF	TGTGCCAGCAGCCTATGGACAGGGCCCGGGGGCTACACCTTC
NA	TRBJ2-2	NA	TRBV30	CAWSEGDSNTGELFF	TGTGCCTGGAGTGAGGGGGACTCGAACACCGGGGAGCTGTTTTTT
NA	TRBJ1-5	TRBD1	TRBV27	CASSLKGPDRGDQPQHF	TGTGCCAGCAGTTTAAAGGGGCCGGACAGGGGAGATCAGCCCCAGCATTTT
NA	TRBJ2-5	NA	TRBV6-1	CASSEFRGMIQETQYF	TGTGCCAGCAGTGAATTTCGCGGAATGATCCAAGAGACCCAGTACTTC
NA	TRBJ1-4	NA	TRBV10-3	CAISEESGSTNEKLFF	TGTGCCATCAGTGAGGAGTCAGGGTCAACTAATGAAAAACTGTTTTTT
NA	TRBJ2-1	NA	TRBV5-6	CASDTWEDNEQFF	TGTGCCAGCGATACTTGGGAAGACAATGAGCAGTTCTTC
NA	TRBJ2-7	TRBD2	TRBV28	CASRIAGYSYEQYF	TGTGCCAGCAGGATAGCGGGATACTCCTACGAGCAGTACTTC
NA	TRBJ2-1	NA	TRBV13	CASTLWAGYNEQFF	TGTGCCAGCACCTTATGGGCCGGATACAATGAGCAGTTCTTC
NA	TRBJ2-3	NA	TRBV4-1	CASSQDPSGSTDTQYF	TGCGCCAGCAGCCAAGATCCCAGCGGGAGCACAGATACGCAGTATTTT
once	TRBJ2-5	NA	TRBV10-2	CASRGAVETQYF	TGCGCCAGCCGTGGGGCGGTGGAGACCCAGTACTTC
NA	TRBJ2-7	NA	TRBV5-6	CASSLTGNEQYF	TGTGCCAGCAGCTTGACAGGGAACGAGCAGTACTTC
once	TRBJ1-3	TRBD1	TRBV6-1	CASSLQGAGNTIYF	TGTGCCAGCAGTTTACAGGGGGCTGGAAACACCATATATTTT
once	TRBJ1-1	TRBD1	TRBV29-1	CSVGGLGTANTEAFF	TGCAGCGTTGGGGGACTTGGGACAGCTAACACTGAAGCTTTCTTT
NA	TRBJ2-2	NA	TRBV19	CASSLETGFGTGELFF	TGTGCCAGTAGTCTAGAAACAGGGTTCGGCACCGGGGAGCTGTTTTTT
NA	TRBJ1-2	TRBD1	TRBV2	CASSEEGQNYGYTF	TGTGCCAGCAGTGAAGAGGGACAGAACTATGGCTACACCTTC
NA	TRBJ1-3	TRBD1	TRBV6-5	CASSYSGTALRNTIYF	TGTGCCAGCAGTTACTCAGGGACAGCCTTGAGAAACACCATATATTTT
NA	TRBJ2-7	NA	TRBV6-1	CASTRMGANHEQYF	TGTGCCAGCACCCGGATGGGGGCGAACCACGAGCAGTACTTC
NA	TRBJ2-7	TRBD2	TRBV4-2	CASSSNGREYEQYF	TGTGCCAGCAGCTCAAACGGGAGGGAATACGAGCAGTACTTC
NA	TRBJ2-7	NA	TRBV28	CASRGSLSSYEQYF	TGTGCCAGCCGGGGTAGCTTATCCTCCTACGAGCAGTACTTC
NA	TRBJ1-5	NA	TRBV19	CASSYSNQPQHF	TGTGCCAGTAGTTATAGCAATCAGCCCCAGCATTTT
once	TRBJ2-3	TRBD1	TRBV10-1	CASNDRGLGTDTQYF	TGCGCCAGCAACGACAGGGGATTGGGCACAGATACGCAGTATTTT
NA	TRBJ1-2	NA	TRBV5-5	CASSGTGLGYTF	TGTGCCAGCAGCGGTACAGGGCTGGGCTACACCTTC
NA	TRBJ2-1	NA	TRBV28	CASSLELLSSYNEQFF	TGTGCCAGCAGTTTAGAACTGTTGAGCTCCTACAATGAGCAGTTCTTC
NA	TRBJ1-1	NA	TRBV10-2	CASRATANTEAFF	TGCGCCAGCAGGGCTACAGCGAACACTGAAGCTTTCTTT
once	TRBJ2-4	NA	TRBV10-3	CAIKGGAGNIQYF	TGTGCCATCAAGGGGGGGGCCGGAAACATTCAGTACTTC
NA	TRBJ2-5	TRBD1	TRBV10-1	CASSETGTAVQETQYF	TGCGCCAGCAGTGAGACCGGGACAGCAGTACAAGAGACCCAGTACTTC
NA	TRBJ2-1	TRBD2	TRBV5-1	CASSLVALAGVYNEQFF	TGCGCCAGCAGCTTGGTAGCGCTAGCGGGAGTCTACAATGAGCAGTTCTTC
NA	TRBJ1-2	TRBD1	TRBV13	CASSLGQGYGYTF	TGTGCCAGCAGCCTCGGACAGGGATATGGCTACACCTTC
NA	TRBJ1-5	NA	TRBV7-2	CASSRRRNSNQPQHF	TGTGCCAGCAGCAGAAGGAGGAATAGCAATCAGCCCCAGCATTTT
NA	TRBJ2-3	NA	TRBV28	CASSKFTDTQYF	TGTGCCAGCAGCAAATTCACAGATACGCAGTATTTT
NA	TRBJ2-3	NA	TRBV7-2	CASSPTISTDTQYF	TGTGCCAGCAGCCCCACCATTAGCACAGATACGCAGTATTTT
NA	TRBJ2-2	NA	TRBV7-2	CASSTSTGELFF	TGTGCCAGCAGCACTAGCACCGGGGAGCTGTTTTTT
NA	TRBJ2-1	TRBD2	TRBV11-2	CASSLPSGAPGYNEQFF	TGTGCCAGCAGCTTACCTAGCGGGGCCCCCGGCTACAATGAGCAGTTCTTC
NA	TRBJ2-7	NA	TRBV10-3	CAISESNPREQYF	TGTGCCATCAGTGAGTCGAATCCCAGGGAGCAGTACTTC
few	TRBJ2-2	NA	TRBV18	CASSPKDTGELFF	TGTGCCAGCTCACCAAAGGACACCGGGGAGCTGTTTTTT
NA	TRBJ2-1	TRBD2	TRBV19	CASSVTSGSSYNEQFF	TGTGCCAGTAGTGTGACTAGCGGGAGCTCCTACAATGAGCAGTTCTTC
NA	TRBJ2-7	NA	TRBV29-1	CSVDGGLDEQYF	TGCAGCGTTGACGGCGGACTCGACGAGCAGTACTTC
NA	TRBJ2-3	TRBD2	TRBV7-6	CASSLLAGGLGDTQYF	TGTGCCAGCAGCTTACTAGCGGGAGGGCTCGGGGATACGCAGTATTTT
NA	TRBJ2-2	TRBD2	TRBV27	CASSSKRDPNTGELFF	TGTGCCAGCAGTTCCAAGCGGGACCCGAACACCGGGGAGCTGTTTTTT
once	TRBJ1-1	TRBD1	TRBV7-9	CASSIWTGQMSTEAFF	TGTGCCAGCAGCATTTGGACAGGGCAGATGAGCACTGAAGCTTTCTTT
NA	TRBJ2-3	NA	TRBV18	CASSPGVSDTQYF	TGTGCCAGCTCACCAGGGGTTTCAGATACGCAGTATTTT
NA	TRBJ2-1	TRBD1	TRBV5-5	CASSLGPGGTDEQFF	TGTGCCAGCAGCTTGGGGCCAGGGGGCACGGATGAGCAGTTCTTC
NA	TRBJ1-3	TRBD1	TRBV18	CASSQRQGSGNTIYF	TGTGCCAGCTCACAGCGACAGGGGTCAGGAAACACCATATATTTT
NA	TRBJ2-7	TRBD2	TRBV7-8	CASRTSGWSSYEQYF	TGTGCCAGCAGGACTAGCGGGTGGAGTTCCTACGAGCAGTACTTC